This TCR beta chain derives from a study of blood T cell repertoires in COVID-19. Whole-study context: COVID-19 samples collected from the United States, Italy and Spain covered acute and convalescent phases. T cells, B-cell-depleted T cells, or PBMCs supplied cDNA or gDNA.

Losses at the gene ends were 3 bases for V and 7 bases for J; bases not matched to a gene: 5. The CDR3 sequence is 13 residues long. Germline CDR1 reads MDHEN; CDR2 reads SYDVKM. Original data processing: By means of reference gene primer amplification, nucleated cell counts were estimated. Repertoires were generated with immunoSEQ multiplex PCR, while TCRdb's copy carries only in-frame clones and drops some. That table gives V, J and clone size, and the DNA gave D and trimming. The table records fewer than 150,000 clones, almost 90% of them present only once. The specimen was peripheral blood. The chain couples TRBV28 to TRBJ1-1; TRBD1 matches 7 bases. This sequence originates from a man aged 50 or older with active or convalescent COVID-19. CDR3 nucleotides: TGTGCCAGCAGTTTGGGACAGCCAAATGAAGCTTTCTTT. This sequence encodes CASSLGQPNEAFF. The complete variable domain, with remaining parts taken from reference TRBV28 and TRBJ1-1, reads DVKVTQSSRYLVKRTGEKVFLECVQDMDHENMFWYRQDPGLGLRLIYFSYDVKMKEKGDIPEGYSVSREKKERFSLILESASTNQTSMYLCASSLGQPNEAFFGQGTRLTVV.